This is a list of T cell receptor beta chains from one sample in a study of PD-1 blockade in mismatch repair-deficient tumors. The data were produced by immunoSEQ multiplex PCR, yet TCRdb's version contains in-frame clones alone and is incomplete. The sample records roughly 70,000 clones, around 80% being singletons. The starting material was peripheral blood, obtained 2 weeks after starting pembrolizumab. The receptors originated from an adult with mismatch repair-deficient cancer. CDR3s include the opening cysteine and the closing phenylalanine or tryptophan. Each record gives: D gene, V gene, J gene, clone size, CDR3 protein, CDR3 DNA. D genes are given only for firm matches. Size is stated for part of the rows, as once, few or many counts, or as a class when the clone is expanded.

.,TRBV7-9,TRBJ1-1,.,CASSLSSAAAEAFF,TGTGCCAGCAGCTTATCCTCCGCCGCAGCTGAAGCTTTCTTT
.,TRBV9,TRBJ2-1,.,CASSPGPYNEQFF,TGTGCCAGCAGCCCAGGCCCTTACAATGAGCAGTTCTTC
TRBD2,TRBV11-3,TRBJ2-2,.,CASSLSSGRRTGELFF,TGTGCCAGCAGCTTATCTAGCGGGAGACGCACCGGGGAGCTGTTTTTT
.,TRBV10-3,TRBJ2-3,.,CAINRDVGRNGTDTQYF,TGTGCCATCAACCGGGACGTCGGTAGGAACGGCACAGATACGCAGTATTTT
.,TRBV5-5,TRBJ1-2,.,CASRTSWGYTF,TGTGCCAGCAGAACGTCGTGGGGCTACACCTTC
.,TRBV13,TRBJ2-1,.,CASRRASAPRTTYNEQFF,TGTGCCAGCCGGCGGGCTAGCGCACCGAGGACTACCTACAATGAGCAGTTCTTC
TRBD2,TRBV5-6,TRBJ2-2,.,CASSLGPGLAGSRELFF,TGTGCCAGCAGCTTGGGGCCGGGACTAGCGGGAAGTAGGGAGCTGTTTTTT
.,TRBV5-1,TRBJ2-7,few,CASSPPAYEQYF,TGCGCCAGCAGCCCTCCCGCCTACGAGCAGTACTTC
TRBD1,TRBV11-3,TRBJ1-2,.,CASSHLTGPVGYTF,TGTGCCAGCAGCCACCTGACAGGGCCTGTCGGCTACACCTTC
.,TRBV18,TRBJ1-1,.,CASSVRSNTEAFF,TGTGCCAGCTCCGTCCGGTCCAACACTGAAGCTTTCTTT
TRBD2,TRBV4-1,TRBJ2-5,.,CASSQGLAGELETQYF,TGCGCCAGCAGCCAAGGCCTAGCGGGAGAACTCGAGACCCAGTACTTC
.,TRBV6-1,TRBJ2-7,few,CATPYEQYF,TGTGCCACACCCTACGAGCAGTACTTC
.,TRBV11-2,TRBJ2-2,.,CASSTSARGGELFF,TGTGCCAGCAGCACCTCGGCCAGAGGCGGGGAGCTGTTTTTT
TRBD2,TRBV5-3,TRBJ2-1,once,CARKAETSEDEQFF,TGTGCCAGAAAAGCGGAAACTAGCGAGGATGAGCAGTTCTTC
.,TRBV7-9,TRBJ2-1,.,CASSLKWGRFNEQFF,TGTGCCAGCAGCTTAAAATGGGGTCGTTTCAATGAGCAGTTCTTC
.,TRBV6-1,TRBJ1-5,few,CASSDRGRNQPQHF,TGTGCCAGCAGTGACAGGGGACGAAATCAGCCCCAGCATTTT
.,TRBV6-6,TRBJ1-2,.,CASQDSYGYTF,TGTGCCAGCCAGGATAGCTATGGCTACACCTTC
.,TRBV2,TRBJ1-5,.,CASSDSRGPNQPQHF,TGTGCCAGCAGTGATTCCCGAGGGCCCAATCAGCCCCAGCATTTT
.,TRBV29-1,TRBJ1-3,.,CSVGETEAGNTIYF,TGCAGCGTTGGGGAAACAGAAGCTGGAAACACCATATATTTT
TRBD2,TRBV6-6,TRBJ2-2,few,CASREPAGATGELFF,TGTGCCAGCAGGGAGCCAGCGGGGGCCACCGGGGAGCTGTTTTTT
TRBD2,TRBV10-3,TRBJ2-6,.,CAMAEGRVSGANVLTF,TGTGCCATGGCCGAAGGGAGGGTCTCTGGGGCCAACGTCCTGACTTTC
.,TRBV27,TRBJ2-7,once,CASSSAGSYEQYF,TGTGCCAGCAGTTCAGCAGGCTCCTACGAGCAGTACTTC
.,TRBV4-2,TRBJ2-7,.,CASSQDTGLTYEQYF,TGTGCCAGCAGCCAAGATACAGGACTGACGTACGAGCAGTACTTC
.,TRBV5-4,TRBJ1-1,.,CASSLGQATKAFF,TGTGCCAGCAGCTTGGGACAGGCGACAAAAGCTTTCTTT
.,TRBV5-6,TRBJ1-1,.,CASSLEGENTEAFF,TGTGCCAGCAGCTTAGAAGGGGAAAACACTGAAGCTTTCTTT
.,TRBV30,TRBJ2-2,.,CAWKRGPNTGELFF,TGTGCCTGGAAACGGGGGCCGAACACCGGGGAGCTGTTTTTT
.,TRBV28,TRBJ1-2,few,CASASAPVYGYTF,TGTGCCAGCGCTTCTGCCCCCGTCTATGGCTACACCTTC
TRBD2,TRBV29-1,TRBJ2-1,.,CMVGLAGYNEQFF,TGCATGGTAGGGCTAGCGGGATACAATGAGCAGTTCTTC
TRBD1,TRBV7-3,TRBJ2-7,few,CASSLRPGQGSYEQYF,TGTGCCAGCAGCTTAAGACCGGGACAGGGCTCCTACGAGCAGTACTTC
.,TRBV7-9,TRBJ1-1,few,CASSLGRESAEAFF,TGTGCCAGCAGCTTAGGGCGGGAATCGGCTGAAGCTTTCTTT
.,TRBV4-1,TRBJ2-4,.,CASSQDYGTNENIQYF,TGCGCCAGCAGCCAAGATTATGGGACAAACGAAAACATTCAGTACTTC
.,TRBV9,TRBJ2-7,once,CASSVGQGTSYEQYF,TGTGCCAGCAGCGTAGGGCAGGGTACCTCCTACGAGCAGTACTTC
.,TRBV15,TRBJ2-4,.,CATGEVKIKNIQYF,TGTGCCACCGGCGAGGTAAAGATCAAAAACATTCAGTACTTC
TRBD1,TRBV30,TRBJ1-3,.,CAWSGRQGAPGNTIYF,TGTGCCTGGAGTGGAAGACAGGGGGCCCCTGGAAACACCATATATTTT
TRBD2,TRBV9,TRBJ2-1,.,CASSVVPGGPGDEQFF,TGTGCCAGCAGCGTAGTCCCGGGAGGGCCCGGGGATGAGCAGTTCTTC
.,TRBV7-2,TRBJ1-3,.,CASSLALGLYGNTIYF,TGTGCCAGCAGCTTAGCGCTAGGGCTCTACGGAAACACCATATATTTT
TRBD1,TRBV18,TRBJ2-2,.,CASSPRDRVNTGELFF,TGTGCCAGCTCACCAAGGGACAGAGTCAACACCGGGGAGCTGTTTTTT
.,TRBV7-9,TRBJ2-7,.,CASSSTGARYEQYF,TGTGCCAGCAGCTCCACGGGGGCGAGGTACGAGCAGTACTTC
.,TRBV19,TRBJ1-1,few,CASADVGGTEAFF,TGTGCCAGTGCGGACGTCGGAGGGACTGAAGCTTTCTTT
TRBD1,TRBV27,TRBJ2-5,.,CASSAQGRETQYF,TGTGCCAGCAGTGCACAGGGGCGGGAGACCCAGTACTTC
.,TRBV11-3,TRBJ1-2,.,CASSRGGALGYTF,TGTGCCAGCAGCCGGGGAGGGGCCCTCGGCTACACCTTC
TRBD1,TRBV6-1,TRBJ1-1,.,CASTPWDRAAFF,TGTGCCAGCACCCCGTGGGACAGGGCGGCTTTCTTT
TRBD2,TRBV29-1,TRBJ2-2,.,CSVDPSGTRGELFF,TGCAGCGTTGACCCTAGCGGGACAAGGGGGGAGCTGTTTTTT
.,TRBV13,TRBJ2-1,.,CASSLKNEQFF,TGTGCCAGCAGCTTAAAAAATGAGCAGTTCTTC
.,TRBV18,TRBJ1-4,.,CASSPRGTGEKLFF,TGTGCCAGCTCACCACGGGGTACCGGTGAAAAACTGTTTTTT
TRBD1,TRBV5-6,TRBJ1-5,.,CASSHRGGNQPQHF,TGTGCCAGCAGCCACAGGGGCGGCAATCAGCCCCAGCATTTT
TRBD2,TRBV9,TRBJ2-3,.,CASSVASGVLSDTQYF,TGTGCCAGCAGCGTAGCTAGCGGGGTCTTGTCAGATACGCAGTATTTT
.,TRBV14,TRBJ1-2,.,CASSPGWAYGYTF,TGTGCCAGCAGCCCAGGGTGGGCCTACGGCTACACCTTC
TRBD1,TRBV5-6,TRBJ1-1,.,CASSRRQGYTEAFF,TGTGCCAGCAGCCGGCGACAGGGCTACACTGAAGCTTTCTTT
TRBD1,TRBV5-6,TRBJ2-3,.,CASSVRDRSSTDTQYF,TGTGCCAGCAGCGTTCGGGACAGGAGTAGCACAGATACGCAGTATTTT
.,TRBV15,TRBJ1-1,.,CATSRPYRRVGGNTEAFF,TGTGCCACCAGCAGACCATACAGGCGGGTCGGGGGGAACACTGAAGCTTTCTTT
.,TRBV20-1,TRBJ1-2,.,CSAGGNYGYTF,TGCAGTGCCGGAGGGAACTATGGCTACACCTTC
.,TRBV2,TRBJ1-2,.,CASSDGGGWIGYTF,TGTGCCAGCAGTGACGGGGGGGGATGGATAGGCTACACCTTC
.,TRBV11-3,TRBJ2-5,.,CASSLGASSQETQYF,TGTGCCAGCAGCTTAGGGGCTAGCAGCCAAGAGACCCAGTACTTC